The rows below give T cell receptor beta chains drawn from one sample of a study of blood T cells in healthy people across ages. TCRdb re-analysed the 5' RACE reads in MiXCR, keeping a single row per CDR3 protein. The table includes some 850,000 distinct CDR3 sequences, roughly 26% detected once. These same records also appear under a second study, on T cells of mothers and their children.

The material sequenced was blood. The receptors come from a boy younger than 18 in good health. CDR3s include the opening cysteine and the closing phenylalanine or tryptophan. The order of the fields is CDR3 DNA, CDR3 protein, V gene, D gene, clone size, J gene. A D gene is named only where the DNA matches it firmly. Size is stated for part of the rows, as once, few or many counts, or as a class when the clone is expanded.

TGCGCCAGCAGCTTGGCCCACAGGACGGAAAAACTGTTTTTT | CASSLAHRTEKLFF | TRBV5-1 | NA | NA | TRBJ1-4
TGTGCCAGCAGCCACGGACAACAGGGCTACACCTTC | CASSHGQQGYTF | TRBV3-1 | NA | once | TRBJ1-2
TGCGCCAGCAGCTTGGACCCGGTCACAGGGGGTAGTTACACCGGGGAGCTGTTTTTT | CASSLDPVTGGSYTGELFF | TRBV5-1 | TRBD1 | NA | TRBJ2-2
TGTGCCAGCAGTGACGCTGACTACGAGCAGTACTTC | CASSDADYEQYF | TRBV6-6 | NA | NA | TRBJ2-7
TGTGCCTCCTCGGGACAGCACTCTGGGGCCAACGTCCTGACTTTC | CASSGQHSGANVLTF | TRBV10-3 | TRBD1 | few | TRBJ2-6
TGTGCCAGCAGCCTGGACAGGCTAAAAATCCAAGAGACCCAGTACTTC | CASSLDRLKIQETQYF | TRBV5-6 | TRBD1 | NA | TRBJ2-5
TGTGCCAGCAGTGCGGACAGGGTCGACGGTGAAAAACTGTTTTTT | CASSADRVDGEKLFF | TRBV12-3/TRBV12-4 | TRBD1 | few | TRBJ1-4
TGTGCCAGCAGTTTCGGATACAGGCTAACTAATGAAAAACTGTTTTTT | CASSFGYRLTNEKLFF | TRBV12-3/TRBV12-4 | NA | few | TRBJ1-4
TGTGCCAGCAGTGTTCAGGACAACTCCTACAATGAGCAGTTCTTC | CASSVQDNSYNEQFF | TRBV25-1 | NA | many | TRBJ2-1
TGTGCCAGCAGTTACACTAGCGCGAACACCGGGGAGCTGTTTTTT | CASSYTSANTGELFF | TRBV12-3/TRBV12-4 | TRBD2 | few | TRBJ2-2
TGTGCCAGCAGCCTTATGCCAGCGATGTCGGATACGCAGTATTTT | CASSLMPAMSDTQYF | TRBV11-2 | NA | NA | TRBJ2-3
TGTGCCAGCAGCGGAGCCGGGGGGGCCGTCGAAGAGCAGTACTTC | CASSGAGGAVEEQYF | TRBV13 | TRBD2 | NA | TRBJ2-7
TGTGCCTGGAGTAGCGGCGGGGTTTATAGCAATCAGCCCCGGCATTTT | CAWSSGGVYSNQPRHF | TRBV30 | NA | NA | TRBJ1-5
TGTGCCAGCAGTTACTCTGGCAGGGAAGATGAAAAACTGTTTTTT | CASSYSGREDEKLFF | TRBV6-5 | NA | NA | TRBJ1-4
TGTGCCACCAGCAGAGAAGTAAAAGGGCAAGGCGAGCAGTACTTC | CATSREVKGQGEQYF | TRBV15 | NA | NA | TRBJ2-7
TGTGCCATCAGTGAACTCCGAGGGGAGACCCAGTACTTC | CAISELRGETQYF | TRBV10-3 | NA | few | TRBJ2-5
TGTGCCACCAGTGACCCGGGACAGGTGGCCGGGGAGCTGTTTTTT | CATSDPGQVAGELFF | TRBV24-1 | TRBD1 | few | TRBJ2-2
TGTGCCAGCAGGACCCAGCGGGGGGATTACAATGAGCAGTTCTTC | CASRTQRGDYNEQFF | TRBV5-4 | TRBD2 | NA | TRBJ2-1
TGTGCCAGCAGCCAAGCCGGATGGAGCTCCTACAATGAGCAGTTCTTC | CASSQAGWSSYNEQFF | TRBV3-1 | NA | once | TRBJ2-1
TGTGCCAGCATCCGGGAGGGCAGGAACAATGAGCAGTTCTTC | CASIREGRNNEQFF | TRBV27 | TRBD2 | NA | TRBJ2-1
TGTGCCAGCAGCGAGACCGGGACAGGGATCTACGAGCAGTACTTC | CASSETGTGIYEQYF | TRBV9 | TRBD1 | NA | TRBJ2-7
TGTGCCAGCAGCCTCAGACCGCCCGGGGGGGTAAAACTGTTTTTT | CASSLRPPGGVKLFF | TRBV7-2 | NA | NA | TRBJ1-4
TGTGCCAGCAGCTTACCGGGACAGCCTGAAGCTTTCTTT | CASSLPGQPEAFF | TRBV5-4 | TRBD1 | NA | TRBJ1-1
TGCAGCGTTGGCGAGACCACTGAAGCTTTCTTT | CSVGETTEAFF | TRBV29-1 | NA | NA | TRBJ1-1
TGTGCCATCAGTGATTTACAGCCTTACTACAATGAGCAGTTCTTC | CAISDLQPYYNEQFF | TRBV10-3 | NA | NA | TRBJ2-1
TGTGCCAGTAGCCTGCCGCAGGGGGCCATTCGTAGCGAGCAGTACTTC | CASSLPQGAIRSEQYF | TRBV28 | TRBD1 | few | TRBJ2-7
TGCGCCAGCAGCCAAGACAGGGAGATCTCCGAGCAGTACTTC | CASSQDREISEQYF | TRBV4-3 | NA | NA | TRBJ2-7
TGTGCCACCAGTGTCAGGGCCGGCGGGGAGCTGTTTTTT | CATSVRAGGELFF | TRBV24-1 | NA | NA | TRBJ2-2
TGTGCCAGCAGCCCCTTCCGCGAGCAGTACTTC | CASSPFREQYF | TRBV11-2 | NA | few | TRBJ2-7
TGTGCCAGCAGCGCCGGACTAGCAACAGATACGCAGTATTTT | CASSAGLATDTQYF | TRBV7-9 | TRBD2 | many | TRBJ2-3
TGTGCCAGCAGCCCCGGGACAGCCGATAATTCACCCCTCCACTTT | CASSPGTADNSPLHF | TRBV28 | TRBD1 | NA | TRBJ1-6
TGCGCCAGCAGCCACATGAAAGCCCGACAATTTAGGTCCTCTGGGGCCAACGTCCTGACTTTC | CASSHMKARQFRSSGANVLTF | TRBV4-1 | NA | NA | TRBJ2-6
TGTGCCAGCAGTTTAGGGGGCGCATCGGAGAAACTGTTTTTT | CASSLGGASEKLFF | TRBV28 | NA | few | TRBJ1-4
TGTGCCAGCAGCTTATTCCAAGTCCCGGGAGAGACCCAGTACTTC | CASSLFQVPGETQYF | TRBV7-6 | NA | few | TRBJ2-5
TGTGCCAGTAGTCCCTCCGGGACAGTCAATGAGCAGTTCTTC | CASSPSGTVNEQFF | TRBV19 | TRBD1 | NA | TRBJ2-1
TGTGCCAGCAGCCAAGGGTACTCTGGGGCCAACGTCCTGACTTTC | CASSQGYSGANVLTF | TRBV3-1 | NA | NA | TRBJ2-6
TGCAGTGCTAGAGATTTTTCCAGCAATCAGCCCCAGCATTTT | CSARDFSSNQPQHF | TRBV20-1 | NA | NA | TRBJ1-5
TGTGCCAGCAGTTTAATTGGGTTCCAGGGGCAAGAGACCCAGTACTTC | CASSLIGFQGQETQYF | TRBV28 | NA | NA | TRBJ2-5
TGTGCCAGCAGCCTCGACAGAAATGAGCAGTTCTTC | CASSLDRNEQFF | TRBV6-5 | NA | many | TRBJ2-1
TGTGCCAGCAAGGCACATTCGTTTGCTCAGCCCCAGCATTTT | CASKAHSFAQPQHF | TRBV12-3/TRBV12-4 | NA | few | TRBJ1-5
TGCGCCAGCAGCTTGCTAGCGGGGGGGGGGAATGAGCAGTTCTTC | CASSLLAGGGNEQFF | TRBV5-1 | TRBD2 | NA | TRBJ2-1
TGTGCCAGCAGCTCTTCGAGGGACAGGCAGTATTTT | CASSSSRDRQYF | TRBV7-2 | TRBD1 | few | TRBJ2-3
TGTGCCAGCAGTTTAATAGCGGGGGGCCCTTACAATGAGCAGTTCTTC | CASSLIAGGPYNEQFF | TRBV12-3/TRBV12-4 | TRBD2 | NA | TRBJ2-1
TGTGCCAGCAGTCCTGGACTAGCGGGGGGGCCGGAGACCCAGTACTTC | CASSPGLAGGPETQYF | TRBV27 | TRBD2 | NA | TRBJ2-5
TGTGCCAGCTCAGCCGGGACTGAGATCGATGAGCAGTTCTTC | CASSAGTEIDEQFF | TRBV18 | NA | NA | TRBJ2-1
TGCGCCAGCAGCTTGGCAGGGCCCCCCTATGGCTACACCTTC | CASSLAGPPYGYTF | TRBV5-1 | NA | NA | TRBJ1-2
TGTGCCAGCAGCGGGGGATTTGGCGAAAAACTGTTTTTT | CASSGGFGEKLFF | TRBV11-2 | NA | NA | TRBJ1-4
TGCGCCAGCAGCTTGGGGAGAGGGACAGGGGTTTTCTACAATGAGCAGTTCTTC | CASSLGRGTGVFYNEQFF | TRBV5-1 | TRBD1 | few | TRBJ2-1
TGCAGCGCCGGGGACAGGCTTGACGGCTACACCTTC | CSAGDRLDGYTF | TRBV29-1 | TRBD1 | few | TRBJ1-2
TGTGCCAGCAGGGGGGAAGTTGAGCAGTTCTTC | CASRGEVEQFF | TRBV2 | NA | NA | TRBJ2-1
TGCAGTGCTAGAGATCTGGGGGCCTCTGGAAACACCATATATTTT | CSARDLGASGNTIYF | TRBV20-1 | NA | NA | TRBJ1-3
TGCGCCAGCAGCCAAGAACGAGGACAGGGAACAAGCGAGACCCAGTACTTC | CASSQERGQGTSETQYF | TRBV4-1 | TRBD1 | NA | TRBJ2-5
TGCGCCAGCAGCGCCGCTTCTAAAAACAATGAGCAGTTCTTC | CASSAASKNNEQFF | TRBV5-1 | NA | few | TRBJ2-1
TGTGCCAGCAGCTTAAGGCGGGACAGCCAAGAGACCCAGTACTTC | CASSLRRDSQETQYF | TRBV7-9 | NA | NA | TRBJ2-5